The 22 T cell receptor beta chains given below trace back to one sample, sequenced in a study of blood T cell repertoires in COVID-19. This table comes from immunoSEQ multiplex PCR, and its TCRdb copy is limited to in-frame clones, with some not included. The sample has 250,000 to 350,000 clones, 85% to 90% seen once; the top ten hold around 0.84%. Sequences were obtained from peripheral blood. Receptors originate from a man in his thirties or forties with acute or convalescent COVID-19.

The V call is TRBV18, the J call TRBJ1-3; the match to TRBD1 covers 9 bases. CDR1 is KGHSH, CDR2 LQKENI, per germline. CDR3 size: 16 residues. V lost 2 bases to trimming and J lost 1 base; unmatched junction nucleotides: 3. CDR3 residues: CASSPTGQGSGNTIYF. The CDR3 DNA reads TGTGCCAGCTCACCAACAGGACAGGGGTCTGGAAACACCATATATTTT.

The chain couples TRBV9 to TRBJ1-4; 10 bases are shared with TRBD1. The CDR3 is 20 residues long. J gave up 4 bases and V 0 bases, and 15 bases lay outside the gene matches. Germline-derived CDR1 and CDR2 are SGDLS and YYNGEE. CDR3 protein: CASSVGSGQGSSRFNEKLFF. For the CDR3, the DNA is TGTGCCAGCAGCGTAGGTTCGGGACAGGGGTCCTCAAGATTTAATGAAAAACTGTTTTTT.

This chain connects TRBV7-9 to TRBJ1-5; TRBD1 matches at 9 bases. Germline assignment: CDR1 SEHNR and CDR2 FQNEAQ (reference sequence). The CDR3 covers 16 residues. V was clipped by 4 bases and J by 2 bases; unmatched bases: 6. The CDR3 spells CASSSDRGLGNQPQHF. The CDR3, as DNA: TGTGCCAGCAGCTCGGACAGGGGATTGGGCAATCAGCCCCAGCATTTT. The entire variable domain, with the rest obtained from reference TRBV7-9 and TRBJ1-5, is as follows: DTGVSQNPRHKITKRGQNVTFRCDPISEHNRLYWYRQTLGQGPEFLTYFQNEAQLEKSRLLSDRFSAERPKGSFSTLEIQRTEQGDSAMYLCASSSDRGLGNQPQHFGDGTRLSIL.

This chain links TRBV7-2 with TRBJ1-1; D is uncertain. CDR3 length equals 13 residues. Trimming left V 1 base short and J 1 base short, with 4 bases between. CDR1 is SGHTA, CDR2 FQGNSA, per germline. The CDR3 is CASSLVANTEAFF. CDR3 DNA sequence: TGTGCCAGCAGCTTAGTGGCGAACACTGAAGCTTTCTTT.

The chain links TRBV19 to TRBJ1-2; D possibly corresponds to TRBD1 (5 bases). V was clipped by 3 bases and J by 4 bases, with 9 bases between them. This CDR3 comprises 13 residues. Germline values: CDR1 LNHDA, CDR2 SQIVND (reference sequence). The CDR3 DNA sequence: TGTGCCAGTAGTATGCCAGGGCGCTATGGCTACACCTTC. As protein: CASSMPGRYGYTF.

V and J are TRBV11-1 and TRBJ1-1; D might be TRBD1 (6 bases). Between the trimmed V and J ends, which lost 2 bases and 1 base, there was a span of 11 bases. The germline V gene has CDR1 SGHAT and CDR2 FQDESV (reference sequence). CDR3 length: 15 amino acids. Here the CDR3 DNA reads TGTGCCAGCAGCTTAACCAGGGGCACGAACACTGAAGCTTTCTTT. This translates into CASSLTRGTNTEAFF.

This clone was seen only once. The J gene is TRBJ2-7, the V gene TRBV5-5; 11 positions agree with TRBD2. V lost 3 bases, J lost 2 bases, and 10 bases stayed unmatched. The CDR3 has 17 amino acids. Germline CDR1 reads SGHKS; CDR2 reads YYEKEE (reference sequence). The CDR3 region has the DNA TGTGCCAGCAGCTATTTAGCGGGAGGGAATTATCCCTACGAGCAGTACTTC. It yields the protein CASSYLAGGNYPYEQYF.

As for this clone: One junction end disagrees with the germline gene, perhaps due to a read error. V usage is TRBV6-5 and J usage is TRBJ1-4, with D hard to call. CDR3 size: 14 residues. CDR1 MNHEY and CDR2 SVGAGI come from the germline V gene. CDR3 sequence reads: CASSDSLLNEKLFF. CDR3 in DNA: TGTGCCAGCAGTGACTCACTGTTAAATGAAAAACTGTTTTTT.

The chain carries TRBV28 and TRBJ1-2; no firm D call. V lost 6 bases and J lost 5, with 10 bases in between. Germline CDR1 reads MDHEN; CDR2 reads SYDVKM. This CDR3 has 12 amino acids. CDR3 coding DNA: TGTGCCAGCAGCGACCGGGGATATGGCTACACCTTC. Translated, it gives CASSDRGYGYTF.

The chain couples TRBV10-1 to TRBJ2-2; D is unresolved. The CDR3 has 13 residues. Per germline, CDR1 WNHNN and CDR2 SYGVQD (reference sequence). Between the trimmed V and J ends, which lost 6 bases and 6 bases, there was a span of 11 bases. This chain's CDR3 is CASSSSGPGELFF. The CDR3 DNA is TGCGCCAGCAGCTCGAGTGGGCCCGGGGAGCTGTTTTTT.

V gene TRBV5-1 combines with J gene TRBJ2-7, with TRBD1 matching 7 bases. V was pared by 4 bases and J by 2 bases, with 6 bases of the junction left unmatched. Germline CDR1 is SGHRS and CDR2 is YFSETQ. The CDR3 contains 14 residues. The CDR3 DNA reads TGCGCCAGCAGCCAAGGGACAGAAACCTACGAGCAGTACTTC. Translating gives CASSQGTETYEQYF. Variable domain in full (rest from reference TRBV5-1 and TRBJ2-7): KAGVTQTPRYLIKTRGQQVTLSCSPISGHRSVSWYQQTPGQGLQFLFEYFSETQRNKGNFPGRFSGRQFSNSRSEMNVSTLELGDSALYLCASSQGTETYEQYFGPGTRLTVT.

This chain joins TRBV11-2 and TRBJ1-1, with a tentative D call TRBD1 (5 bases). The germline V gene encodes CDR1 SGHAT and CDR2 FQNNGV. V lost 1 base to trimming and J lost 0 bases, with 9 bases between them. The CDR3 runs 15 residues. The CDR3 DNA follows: TGTGCCAGCAGCTTAGCCGGGGGTATGAACACTGAAGCTTTCTTT. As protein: CASSLAGGMNTEAFF.

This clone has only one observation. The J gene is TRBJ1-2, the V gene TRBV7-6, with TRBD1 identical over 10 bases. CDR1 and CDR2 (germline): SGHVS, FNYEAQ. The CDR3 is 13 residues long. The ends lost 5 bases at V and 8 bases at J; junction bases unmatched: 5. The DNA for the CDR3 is TGTGCCAGCAGCACCGGACAGGGGGAAGGCTACACCTTC. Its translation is CASSTGQGEGYTF. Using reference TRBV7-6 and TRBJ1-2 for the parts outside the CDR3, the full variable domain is GAGVSQSPRYKVTKRGQDVALRCDPISGHVSLYWYRQALGQGPEFLTYFNYEAQQDKSGLPNDRFSAERPEGSISTLTIQRTEQRDSAMYRCASSTGQGEGYTFGSGTRLTVV.

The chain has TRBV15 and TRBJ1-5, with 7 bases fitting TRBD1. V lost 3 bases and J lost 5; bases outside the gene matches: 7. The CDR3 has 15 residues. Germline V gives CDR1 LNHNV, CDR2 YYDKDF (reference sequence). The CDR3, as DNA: TGTGCCACCAGCAGGCAGGGACAGCCAGATCAGCCCCAGCATTTT. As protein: CATSRQGQPDQPQHF.

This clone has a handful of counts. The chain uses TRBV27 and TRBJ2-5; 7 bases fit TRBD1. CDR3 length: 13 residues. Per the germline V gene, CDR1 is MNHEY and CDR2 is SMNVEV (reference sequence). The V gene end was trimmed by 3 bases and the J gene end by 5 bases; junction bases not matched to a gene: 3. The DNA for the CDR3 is TGTGCCAGCAGTTTGACAGGGAAGGAGACCCAGTACTTC. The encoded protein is CASSLTGKETQYF.

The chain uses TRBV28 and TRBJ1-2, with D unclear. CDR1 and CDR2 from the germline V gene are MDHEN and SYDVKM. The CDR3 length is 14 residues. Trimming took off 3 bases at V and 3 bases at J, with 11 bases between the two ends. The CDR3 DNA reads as TGTGCCAGCAGTTTCCCGGGGAGGGACTATGGCTACACCTTC. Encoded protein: CASSFPGRDYGYTF.

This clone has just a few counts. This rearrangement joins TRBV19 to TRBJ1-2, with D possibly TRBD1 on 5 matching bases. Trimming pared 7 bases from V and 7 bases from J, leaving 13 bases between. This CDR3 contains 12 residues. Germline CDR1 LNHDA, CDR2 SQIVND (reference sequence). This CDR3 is CASIGQGGGYTF. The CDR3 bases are TGTGCCAGTATAGGGCAGGGCGGTGGCTACACCTTC.

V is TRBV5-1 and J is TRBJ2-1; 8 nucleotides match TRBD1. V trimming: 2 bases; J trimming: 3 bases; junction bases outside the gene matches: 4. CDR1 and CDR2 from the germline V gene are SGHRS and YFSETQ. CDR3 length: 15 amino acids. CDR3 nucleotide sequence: TGCGCCAGCAGCTTACCCGGGACAGGCTACAATGAGCAGTTCTTC. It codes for CASSLPGTGYNEQFF. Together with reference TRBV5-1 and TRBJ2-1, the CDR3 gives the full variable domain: KAGVTQTPRYLIKTRGQQVTLSCSPISGHRSVSWYQQTPGQGLQFLFEYFSETQRNKGNFPGRFSGRQFSNSRSEMNVSTLELGDSALYLCASSLPGTGYNEQFFGPGTRLTVL.

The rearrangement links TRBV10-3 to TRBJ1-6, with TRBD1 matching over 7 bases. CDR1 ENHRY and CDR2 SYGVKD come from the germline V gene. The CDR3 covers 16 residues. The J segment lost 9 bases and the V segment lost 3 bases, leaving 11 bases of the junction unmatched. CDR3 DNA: TGTGCCATCAGTGACCCTCTGACAGGGTACCTTTCACCCCTCCACTTT. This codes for CAISDPLTGYLSPLHF.

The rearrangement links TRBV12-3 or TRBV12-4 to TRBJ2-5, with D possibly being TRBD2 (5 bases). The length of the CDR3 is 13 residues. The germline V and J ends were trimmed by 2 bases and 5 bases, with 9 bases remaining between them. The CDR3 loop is CASSLNSGETQYF. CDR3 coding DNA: TGTGCCAGCAGTTTAAATTCGGGGGAGACCCAGTACTTC.

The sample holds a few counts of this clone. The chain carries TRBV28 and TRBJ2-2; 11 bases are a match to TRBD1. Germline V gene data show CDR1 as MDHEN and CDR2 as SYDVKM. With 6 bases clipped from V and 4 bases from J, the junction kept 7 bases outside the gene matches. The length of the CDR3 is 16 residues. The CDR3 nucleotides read TGTGCCAGCAGAACCAGGACAGGGGGCTTCACCGGGGAGCTGTTTTTT. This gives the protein CASRTRTGGFTGELFF.

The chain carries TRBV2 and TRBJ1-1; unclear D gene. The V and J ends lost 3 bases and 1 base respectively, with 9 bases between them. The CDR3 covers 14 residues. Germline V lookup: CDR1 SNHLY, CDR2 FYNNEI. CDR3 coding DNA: TGTGCCAGCAGTGAGAACAGCTGGAACACTGAAGCTTTCTTT. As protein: CASSENSWNTEAFF.